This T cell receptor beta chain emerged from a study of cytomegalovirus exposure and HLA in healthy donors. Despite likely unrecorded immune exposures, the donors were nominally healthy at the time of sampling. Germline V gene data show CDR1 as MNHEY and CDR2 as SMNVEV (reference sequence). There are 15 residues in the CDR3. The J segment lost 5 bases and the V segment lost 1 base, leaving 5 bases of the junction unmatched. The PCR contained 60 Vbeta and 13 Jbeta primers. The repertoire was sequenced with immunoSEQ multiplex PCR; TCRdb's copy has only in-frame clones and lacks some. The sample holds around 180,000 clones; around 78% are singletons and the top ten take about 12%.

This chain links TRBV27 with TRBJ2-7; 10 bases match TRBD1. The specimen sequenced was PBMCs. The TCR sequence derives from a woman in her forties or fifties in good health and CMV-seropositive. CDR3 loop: CASSLLGDRGHEQYF. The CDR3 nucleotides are TGTGCCAGCAGTTTATTGGGGGACAGGGGCCACGAGCAGTACTTC.